This passage covers 31 T cell receptor beta chains from one sample sequenced in a study of resident and recirculating memory T cells in vitiligo. Produced via immunoSEQ multiplex PCR; TCRdb's table is partial and in-frame only. This sample has 70,000 to 75,000 clones, with 90% to 95% found just once. The specimen was blood. The receptor set was obtained from a male donor with vitiligo.

This clone occurred once. The chain links TRBV5-8 to TRBJ2-1; the D gene is possibly TRBD1 (5 bases). Germline V gene sequence: CDR1 SGHTS, CDR2 YDEGEE. This CDR3 region has 17 residues. The ends were cut back, 1 base at V and 4 bases at J, with 18 bases in the middle. The CDR3 is CASSLRQGRLEYNEQFF. The CDR3 nucleotides are TGTGCCAGCAGCTTGAGGCAGGGCCGCTTGGAGTACAATGAGCAGTTCTTC.

This clone was observed a few times. J is TRBJ1-6 and V is TRBV28; possibly TRBD1 for D (6 bases). Per germline, CDR1 MDHEN and CDR2 SYDVKM. The V gene lost 6 bases and the J gene lost 4 bases, with 16 bases spanning the gap. This CDR3 region has 16 residues. The CDR3 region is CASRIFRQDYNSPLHF. In DNA form, the CDR3 reads TGTGCCAGCAGGATCTTCCGACAGGATTATAATTCACCCCTCCACTTT.

The rearrangement links TRBV5-4 to TRBJ2-3; no firm D call. Germline V lookup: CDR1 SGHNT, CDR2 YYREEE (reference sequence). The CDR3 extends over 13 amino acids. The V end lost 3 bases, the J end lost 2 bases, and 7 bases lay between the germline ends. The CDR3 nucleotides read TGTGCCAGCAGCTCCCCAATCACAGATACGCAGTATTTT. This sequence encodes CASSSPITDTQYF.

This chain connects TRBV11-1 to TRBJ2-5; 7 bases match TRBD1. The trim removed 4 bases at V and 3 bases at J, leaving 11 bases unmatched. The CDR3 is 16 residues long. The germline V gene has CDR1 SGHAT and CDR2 FQDESV (reference sequence). The DNA of the CDR3 is TGTGCCAGCAGCTCTAGGGGTGGGACAGCCAAAGAGACCCAGTACTTC. Protein product: CASSSRGGTAKETQYF.

The chain uses TRBV5-6 and TRBJ2-1; possible D gene TRBD1, 6 bases. Between the trimmed V and J ends, which lost 0 bases and 2 bases, there was a span of 18 bases. CDR3 length: 18 residues. Germline CDR1 and CDR2: SGHDT and YYEEEE. CDR3 residues: CASSLVRRSRGTYNEQFF. Here the CDR3 DNA reads TGTGCCAGCAGCTTGGTTCGCCGTTCTAGGGGGACCTACAATGAGCAGTTCTTC.

The sample holds one count of this clone. The chain employs TRBV6-6 and TRBJ2-5, with 7 bases identical to TRBD1. With 5 bases clipped from V and 3 bases from J, the junction kept 6 bases outside the gene matches. This CDR3 region has 14 residues. CDR1 and CDR2 from the germline V gene are MNHNY and SVGAGI (reference sequence). CDR3 sequence reads: CASSRGQKEETQYF. The DNA of the CDR3 is TGTGCCAGCAGTAGGGGACAGAAAGAAGAGACCCAGTACTTC.

The rearrangement joins TRBV2 to TRBJ1-2; 7 positions match TRBD1. CDR1 is SNHLY and CDR2 is FYNNEI in the germline V gene. V was clipped by 10 bases and J by 4 bases; unmatched bases: 3. This CDR3 contains 11 residues. The CDR3 coding sequence is TGTGCCACTGGACAGGTCTATGGCTACACCTTC. Translating it yields CATGQVYGYTF.

V usage is TRBV19 and J usage is TRBJ2-1, with unresolved D. The CDR3 is 13 amino acids. CDR1 and CDR2 (germline): LNHDA, SQIVND (reference sequence). Trimming removed 4 bases at V and 4 bases at J, with 8 bases between. The CDR3 nucleotides read TGTGCCAGTAGTAGCGATTTTTACAATGAGCAGTTCTTC. This sequence encodes CASSSDFYNEQFF.

The genes are TRBV6-1 and TRBJ1-2; 7 bases map to TRBD1. The CDR3 covers 16 residues. Trimming at V came to 4 bases and at J to 5 bases, leaving 13 bases not matched to a gene. Germline V gene data show CDR1 as MNHNS and CDR2 as SASEGT. The CDR3 sequence: CASSVQKTGTEYGYTF. CDR3 coding DNA: TGTGCCAGCAGTGTACAAAAAACCGGGACAGAGTATGGCTACACCTTC.

CDR3 amino acids: CASSPQGNTEAFF. DNA for the CDR3: TGTGCCAGCAGCCCGCAGGGGAACACTGAAGCTTTCTTT. The genes are TRBV7-2 and TRBJ1-1, with D possibly being TRBD1 (5 bases). The germline V and J ends were trimmed by 5 bases and 1 base, with 8 bases remaining between them. Germline CDR1 is SGHTA and CDR2 is FQGNSA. The CDR3 length is 13 residues.

The chain joins TRBV29-1 to TRBJ1-1; the D gene is possibly TRBD1 (5 bases). V was shortened by 8 bases and J by 0 bases, with 16 bases between the two germline ends. The CDR3 runs to 14 residues. The germline V gene has CDR1 SQVTM and CDR2 ANQGSEA. In nucleotides, the CDR3 is TGCAGCCTGGGGGGGAAAGGGATGAACACTGAAGCTTTCTTT. Its protein is CSLGGKGMNTEAFF. The full variable domain, rest sourced from reference TRBV29-1 and TRBJ1-1, is SAVISQKPSRDICQRGTSLTIQCQVDSQVTMMFWYRQQPGQSLTLIATANQGSEATYESGFVIDKFPISRPNLTFSTLTVSNMSPEDSSIYLCSLGGKGMNTEAFFGQGTRLTVV.

This clone occurred once. This chain uses TRBV6-5 with TRBJ2-5; D perhaps matches TRBD1 (5 bases). There are 14 residues in the CDR3. CDR1 is MNHEY and CDR2 is SVGAGI in the germline V gene. V was shortened by 5 bases and J by 0 bases, with 10 bases between the two germline ends. This chain's CDR3 is CASSPTVHQETQYF. CDR3 in DNA: TGTGCCAGCAGTCCGACAGTTCACCAAGAGACCCAGTACTTC.

A few counts support this clone. This chain connects TRBV29-1 to TRBJ1-1; D call uncertain. V dropped 6 bases and J dropped 0 bases, with 14 bases sitting between them. CDR1 and CDR2 (germline): SQVTM, ANQGSEA. The CDR3 runs to 14 residues. CDR3 nucleotides: TGCAGCGTGCGCCCGCTTCTAATGAACACTGAAGCTTTCTTT. Protein: CSVRPLLMNTEAFF.

The chain recombines TRBV5-6 with TRBJ2-2; maybe TRBD1 (5 bases). The CDR3 is 16 residues long. The germline V and J ends were trimmed by 3 bases and 1 base, with 13 bases remaining between them. CDR1 and CDR2 (germline): SGHDT, YYEEEE. The CDR3: CASSSDSIVNTGELFF. CDR3 in DNA: TGTGCCAGCAGCTCAGACAGCATTGTGAACACCGGGGAGCTGTTTTTT.

The chain carries TRBV9 and TRBJ1-6; D is unresolved. Germline-derived CDR1 and CDR2 are SGDLS and YYNGEE. The CDR3 runs to 16 residues. V was shortened by 0 bases and J by 8 bases, with 15 bases between the two germline ends. The CDR3 nucleotides are TGTGCCAGCAGCGTAGATTCTGGCAGGATACATTCACCCCTCCACTTT. Translating it yields CASSVDSGRIHSPLHF.

The chain carries TRBV1 and TRBJ2-2; TRBD2, the D gene given by the table, was not confirmed from the DNA. TRBV1 has pseudogene status. The CDR3 runs to 16 residues. The CDR3 is CTSSPTSGGDTGELFF. The CDR3, as DNA: TGCACCAGCAGCCCTACTAGCGGGGGGGACACCGGGGAGCTGTTTTTT.

The gene calls are TRBV28 and TRBJ2-3, with a tentative D call TRBD2 (6 bases). This CDR3 region has 15 residues. Germline lookup yields CDR1 MDHEN and CDR2 SYDVKM. Trimming removed 3 bases at V and 1 base at J, with 11 bases between. CDR3 nucleotides: TGTGCCAGCAGTTTCGAGGGCGGGGGCACAGATACGCAGTATTTT. Translated, it gives CASSFEGGGTDTQYF.

This clone occurred once. V is TRBV5-4 and J is TRBJ2-1; the D gene is possibly TRBD1 (6 bases). The CDR3 runs to 15 residues. Trimming pared 3 bases from V and 5 bases from J, leaving 15 bases between. Germline V gives CDR1 SGHNT, CDR2 YYREEE (reference sequence). The DNA for the CDR3 is TGTGCCAGCAGCTCAGACAGGTTTTCTCACAATGAGCAGTTCTTC. Translating it yields CASSSDRFSHNEQFF. Together with reference TRBV5-4 and TRBJ2-1, the CDR3 gives the full variable domain: ETGVTQSPTHLIKTRGQQVTLRCSSQSGHNTVSWYQQALGQGPQFIFQYYREEENGRGNFPPRFSGLQFPNYSSELNVNALELDDSALYLCASSSDRFSHNEQFFGPGTRLTVL.

This clone was detected only once. The J gene is TRBJ1-6, the V gene TRBV7-2; possible D gene TRBD1, 5 bases. CDR3 length: 19 amino acids. Per the germline V gene, CDR1 is SGHTA and CDR2 is FQGNSA. The V and J ends lost 1 base and 10 bases respectively, with 26 bases between them. CDR3 nucleotide sequence: TGTGCCAGCAGCTTAGGGAGGGGCCCGCCGGTTACCCCCGCATCACCCCTCCACTTT. Protein product: CASSLGRGPPVTPASPLHF.

This chain connects TRBV9 to TRBJ2-3; TRBD1 matches 7 bases. This CDR3 comprises 16 residues. The germline V gene has CDR1 SGDLS and CDR2 YYNGEE. The junction had 6 bases not matched to a gene; V was cut back by 0 bases and J by 2 bases. CDR3 DNA: TGTGCCAGCAGCGTAGCCGGGACAGTCTTCACAGATACGCAGTATTTT. Protein: CASSVAGTVFTDTQYF. Together with reference TRBV9 and TRBJ2-3, the CDR3 gives the full variable domain: DSGVTQTPKHLITATGQRVTLRCSPRSGDLSVYWYQQSLDQGLQFLIQYYNGEERAKGNILERFSAQQFPDLHSELNLSSLELGDSALYFCASSVAGTVFTDTQYFGPGTRLTVL.

The rearrangement uses TRBV5-6 and TRBJ2-3; 13 bases agree with TRBD2. Germline V gene lookup returns CDR1 SGHDT and CDR2 YYEEEE. The CDR3 has 15 amino acids. Losses at the gene ends were 4 bases for V and 5 bases for J; bases not matched to a gene: 4. CDR3 nucleotides: TGTGCCAGCAGCCCCGGGACTAGCGGGGTAGATACGCAGTATTTT. Translated: CASSPGTSGVDTQYF.

This clone was detected only a few times. The chain recombines TRBV19 with TRBJ1-1; D may be TRBD1 (6 bases). V lost 3 bases, J lost 4 bases, and 15 bases lay in between. Germline V gene lookup returns CDR1 LNHDA and CDR2 SQIVND (reference sequence). The CDR3 runs 15 residues. In DNA, the CDR3 is TGTGCCAGTAGTATTGCAGGGGTAGGCGGCACTGAAGCTTTCTTT. Residues: CASSIAGVGGTEAFF.

In DNA, the CDR3 is TGTGCCAGCAGTATAACGTTGGACGGGAACGAGCAGTACTTC. Protein sequence: CASSITLDGNEQYF. V and J are TRBV6-1 and TRBJ2-7; D perhaps matches TRBD2 (5 bases). This CDR3 contains 14 residues. V shed 5 bases and J shed 5 bases, with 16 bases lying between them. The germline V gene encodes CDR1 MNHNS and CDR2 SASEGT.

CDR3 nucleotides: TGTGCCAGCAGCTTAGATCTAGAGTCCTACAATGAGCAGTTCTTC. It translates to CASSLDLESYNEQFF. V usage is TRBV11-2 and J usage is TRBJ2-1; D not certain. In germline, CDR1 is SGHAT, CDR2 FQNNGV. The CDR3 contains 15 residues. Trimming stripped 0 bases from V and 1 base from J, with 7 bases between.

The chain employs TRBV18 and TRBJ2-7; 9 bases align to TRBD1. Germline CDR1 KGHSH, CDR2 LQKENI. J gave up 1 base and V 3 bases, and 4 bases lay outside the gene matches. The CDR3 covers 15 residues. DNA of the CDR3: TGTGCCAGCTCACCGTGGACAGGGGCGTCCTACGAGCAGTACTTC. It specifies CASSPWTGASYEQYF.

A single count supports this clone. The chain has TRBV7-9 and TRBJ1-2; D is ambiguous. The CDR3 covers 16 residues. Trimming left V 3 bases short and J 7 bases short, with 21 bases between. Germline lookup yields CDR1 SEHNR and CDR2 FQNEAQ (reference sequence). The CDR3 DNA reads as TGTGCCAGCAGCTTGTCCTTCTTCCCGGTCACGGTTGGCTACACCTTC. This codes for CASSLSFFPVTVGYTF.

V is TRBV15 and J is TRBJ2-2; TRBD1 matches at 7 bases. V shed 5 bases and J 0 bases; nucleotides not matched to a gene: 3. Germline CDR1 is LNHNV and CDR2 is YYDKDF (reference sequence). This CDR3 region has 15 residues. DNA of the CDR3: TGTGCCACCAGCGGGACAGTATCGAACACCGGGGAGCTGTTTTTT. It encodes CATSGTVSNTGELFF.

The rearrangement joins TRBV9 to TRBJ2-3; 7 nucleotides align to TRBD2. The CDR3 has 15 residues. J lost 6 bases, V lost 10 bases, and 17 bases had no gene match. Germline lookup yields CDR1 SGDLS and CDR2 YYNGEE. The CDR3, as DNA: TGTGCCTCCACGGAGAGCGGGGCCTACCAGGATACGCAGTATTTT. Amino acid sequence: CASTESGAYQDTQYF.

V gene TRBV19 combines with J gene TRBJ2-3; TRBD1 aligns across 7 bases. V gave up 6 bases and J gave up 5 bases; unmatched junction bases: 8. CDR1 and CDR2 (germline): LNHDA, SQIVND (reference sequence). The CDR3 length is 14 residues. The CDR3 bases are TGTGCCAGTAGGGCTGGGACAGCACAAGATACGCAGTATTTT. Translating it yields CASRAGTAQDTQYF.

V usage is TRBV10-3 and J usage is TRBJ1-4; possibly TRBD1 for D (6 bases). This CDR3 has 13 residues. The V and J ends lost 7 bases and 4 bases respectively, with 10 bases between them. Germline V CDR1 and CDR2: ENHRY, SYGVKD. CDR3 nucleotide sequence: TGTGCCATCACCAGGGGCGTTAATGAAAAACTGTTTTTT. Its translation is CAITRGVNEKLFF.

The chain is built from TRBV6-5 and TRBJ2-5, with D perhaps matching TRBD2 (6 bases). Germline values: CDR1 MNHEY, CDR2 SVGAGI. Trimming left V 0 bases short and J 5 bases short, with 13 bases between. The CDR3 runs 15 residues. This CDR3 is CASSYSLGAGETQYF. As DNA, the CDR3 is TGTGCCAGCAGTTACTCCCTCGGGGCGGGGGAGACCCAGTACTTC.